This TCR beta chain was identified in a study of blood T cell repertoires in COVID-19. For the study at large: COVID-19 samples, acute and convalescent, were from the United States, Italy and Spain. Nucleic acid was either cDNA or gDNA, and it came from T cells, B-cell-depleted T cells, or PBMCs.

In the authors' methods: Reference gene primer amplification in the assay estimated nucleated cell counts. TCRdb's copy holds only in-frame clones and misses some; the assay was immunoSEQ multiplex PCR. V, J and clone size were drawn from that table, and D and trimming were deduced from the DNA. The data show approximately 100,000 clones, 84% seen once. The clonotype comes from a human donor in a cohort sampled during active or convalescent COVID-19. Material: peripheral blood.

CDR3: CASSHPRDIRGYTF. The CDR3 nucleotides are TGCGCCAGCAGCCACCCCCGGGACATAAGGGGCTACACCTTC. The chain recombines TRBV4-1 with TRBJ1-2; weak D call: TRBD1 (6 bases). This CDR3 region has 14 residues. With 3 bases removed from V and 8 bases from J, the gap between germline ends came to 16 bases. Looked up from germline, CDR1 is MGHRA and CDR2 is YSYEKL.